Sequencing of this T cell receptor beta chain was carried out in a study of T cells in Graves' hyperthyroidism and ophthalmopathy. CDR3 length: 14 amino acids. The germline V and J ends were trimmed by 6 bases and 6 bases, with 15 bases remaining between them. CDR1 is MNHEY, CDR2 SVGEGT, per germline. Study-wide results and limits: For ophthalmopathy, model prediction preceded onset by a median 6.5 months. Most thyroid clonotypes with frequency above 0.001 were detected in blood.

A roughly 10 ml volume of fresh peripheral blood provided the PBMCs. Researchers amplified the TCR beta CDR3 regions from RNA transcripts. First-round RT-PCR with HTBI primers amplified the TCR CDR3 region. Using its own MiXCR run on the multiplex PCR reads, TCRdb lists one record per CDR3 protein. The sample yields about 130,000 distinct CDR3 sequences, around 20% seen once. This clonotype has at least ten counts. The antigen is unknown. The receptor was isolated from a woman in her forties or fifties with Graves' hyperthyroidism that later progressed to Graves' ophthalmopathy. The chain recombines TRBV6-2 or TRBV6-3 with TRBJ1-5; D is possibly TRBD1 (5 bases). Sequenced material: blood. In nucleotides, the CDR3 is TGTGCCAGCAGAACGGCAGGGTATAGTCAGCCCCAGCATTTT. It translates to CASRTAGYSQPQHF.